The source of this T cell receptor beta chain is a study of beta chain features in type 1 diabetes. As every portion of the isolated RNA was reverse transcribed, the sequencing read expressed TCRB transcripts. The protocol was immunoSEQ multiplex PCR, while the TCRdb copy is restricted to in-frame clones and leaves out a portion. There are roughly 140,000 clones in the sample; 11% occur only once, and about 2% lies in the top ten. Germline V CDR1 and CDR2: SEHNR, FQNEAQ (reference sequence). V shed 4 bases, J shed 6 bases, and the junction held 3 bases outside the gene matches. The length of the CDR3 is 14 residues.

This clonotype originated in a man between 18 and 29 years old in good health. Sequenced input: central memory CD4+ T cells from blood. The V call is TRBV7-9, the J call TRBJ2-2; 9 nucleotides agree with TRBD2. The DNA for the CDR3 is TGTGCCAGCAGCTCTAGCGGGGCTGCCGGGGAGCTGTTTTTT. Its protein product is CASSSSGAAGELFF. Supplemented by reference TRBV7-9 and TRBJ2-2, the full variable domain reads DTGVSQNPRHKITKRGQNVTFRCDPISEHNRLYWYRQTLGQGPEFLTYFQNEAQLEKSRLLSDRFSAERPKGSFSTLEIQRTEQGDSAMYLCASSSSGAAGELFFGEGSRLTVL.